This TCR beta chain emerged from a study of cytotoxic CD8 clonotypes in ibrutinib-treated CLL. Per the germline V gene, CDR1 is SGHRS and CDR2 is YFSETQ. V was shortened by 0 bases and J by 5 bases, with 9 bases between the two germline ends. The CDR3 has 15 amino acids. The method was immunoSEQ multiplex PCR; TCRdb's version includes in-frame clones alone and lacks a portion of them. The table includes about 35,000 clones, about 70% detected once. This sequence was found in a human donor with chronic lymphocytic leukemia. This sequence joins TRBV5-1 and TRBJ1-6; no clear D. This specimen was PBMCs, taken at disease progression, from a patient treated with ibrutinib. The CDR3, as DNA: TGCGCCAGCAGCTTGGATGGCAATAATAATTCACCCCTCCACTTT. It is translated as CASSLDGNNNSPLHF.